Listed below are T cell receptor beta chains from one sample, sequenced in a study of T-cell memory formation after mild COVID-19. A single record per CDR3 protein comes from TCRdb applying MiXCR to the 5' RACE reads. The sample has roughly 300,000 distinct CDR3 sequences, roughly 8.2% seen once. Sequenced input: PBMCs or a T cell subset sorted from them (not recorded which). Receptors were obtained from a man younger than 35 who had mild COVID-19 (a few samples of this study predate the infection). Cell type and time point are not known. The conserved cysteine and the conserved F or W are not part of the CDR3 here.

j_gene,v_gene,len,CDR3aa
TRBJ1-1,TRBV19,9,ASSPGYEAF
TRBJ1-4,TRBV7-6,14,ASTRFRKGTREKLF
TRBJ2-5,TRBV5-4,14,ASSPSTGGGWETQY
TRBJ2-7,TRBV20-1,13,SARAGQGALYEQY
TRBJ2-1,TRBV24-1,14,ATSGDRAREYNEQF
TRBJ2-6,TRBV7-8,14,ASSLVANRGANVLT
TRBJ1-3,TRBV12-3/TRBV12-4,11,ASSAGAGNTIY
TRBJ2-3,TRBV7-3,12,ASSPLGWMNTQY
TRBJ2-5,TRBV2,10,ASFQGVETQY
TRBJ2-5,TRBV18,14,ASSPLEVGAGETQY
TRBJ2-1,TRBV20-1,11,SAQGQGSREQF
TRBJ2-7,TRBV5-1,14,ASSFSPGQAYYEQY
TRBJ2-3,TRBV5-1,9,ASSVGRHQY
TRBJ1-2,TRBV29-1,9,SVEGGYGYT
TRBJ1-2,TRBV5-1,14,ASSLGGALGADGYT
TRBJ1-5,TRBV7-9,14,ASSSGQGDSNQPQH
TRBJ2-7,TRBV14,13,ASSPTSSLPYEQY
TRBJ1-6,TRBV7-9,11,ASSRDRDSPLH
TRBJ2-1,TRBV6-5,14,ASSYAVAGGRREQF
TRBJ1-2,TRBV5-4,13,ASSPGQGANYGYT
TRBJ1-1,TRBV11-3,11,ASSLDPGSKAF
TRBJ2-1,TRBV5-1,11,ASSLGAGREQF
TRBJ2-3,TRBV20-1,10,SVTHGGDTQY
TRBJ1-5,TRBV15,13,ATSRDYGFSQPQH
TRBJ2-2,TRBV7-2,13,ASSLSPQGPGELF
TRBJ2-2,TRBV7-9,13,ASSQPLSGTGELF
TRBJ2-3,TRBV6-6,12,ATQGVGLADTQY
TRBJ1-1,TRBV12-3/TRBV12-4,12,ASSFRDRRTEAF
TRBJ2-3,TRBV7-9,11,ASSTSSTDTQY
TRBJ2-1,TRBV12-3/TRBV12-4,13,ASSLGGQGNNEQF
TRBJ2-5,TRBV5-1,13,ASSSDRGVSETQY
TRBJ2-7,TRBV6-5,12,ASRAGTGLNEQY
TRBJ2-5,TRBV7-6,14,ASSFNRGSQQETQY
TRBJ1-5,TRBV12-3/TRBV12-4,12,ASSLMDRNQPQH
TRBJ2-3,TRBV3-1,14,ASSQVEGRSTDTQY
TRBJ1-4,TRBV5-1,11,ASSSAQGEKLS
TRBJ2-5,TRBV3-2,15,ASSQGHRDRVVETQY
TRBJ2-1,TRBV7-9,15,ASSSPGGGPGYDEQF
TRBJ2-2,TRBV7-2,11,ASSFMNTGELF
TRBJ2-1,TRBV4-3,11,ASSQAEGNEQF